This is a list of T cell receptor beta chains from one sample in a study of preoperative IRX-2 immunotherapy in early breast cancer. Only in-frame clones appear in the TCRdb table, and some are missing; sequencing was by immunoSEQ multiplex PCR. This sample carries about 37,000 clones, roughly four fifths of them seen once, and the ten largest clones take nearly 1.5%. The sample was lymph node tissue, taken after IRX-2 immunotherapy. These receptors were taken from a human donor with breast cancer. CDR3s include the opening cysteine and the closing phenylalanine or tryptophan. D genes are given only for firm matches. Clone sizes are given selectively: once, few, many, or a class where the clone is expanded.

j_gene: TRBJ2-3; abundance: .; v_gene: TRBV5-1; d_gene: .; CDR3aa: CASSFPTADDTQYF; CDR3nt: TGCGCCAGCAGTTTCCCAACAGCAGATGATACGCAGTATTTT
j_gene: TRBJ2-3; abundance: once; v_gene: TRBV2; d_gene: TRBD2; CDR3aa: CASSEGLAGGNPDTQYF; CDR3nt: TGTGCCAGCAGTGAGGGACTAGCGGGGGGTAACCCAGATACGCAGTATTTT
j_gene: TRBJ2-3; abundance: .; v_gene: TRBV14; d_gene: .; CDR3aa: CASSQAPWRGHLGTQYF; CDR3nt: TGTGCCAGCAGCCAAGCTCCCTGGCGGGGGCACCTGGGGACGCAGTATTTT
j_gene: TRBJ2-3; abundance: .; v_gene: TRBV6-8; d_gene: TRBD1; CDR3aa: CAIGAGGGTDTQYF; CDR3nt: TGTGCCATCGGGGCAGGGGGCGGCACAGATACGCAGTATTTT
j_gene: TRBJ1-1; abundance: .; v_gene: TRBV6-8; d_gene: .; CDR3aa: CAGQDTPNTEAFF; CDR3nt: TGTGCCGGGCAGGACACACCGAACACTGAAGCTTTCTTT
j_gene: TRBJ1-2; abundance: .; v_gene: TRBV30; d_gene: .; CDR3aa: CAWSVGALIFYGYTF; CDR3nt: TGTGCCTGGAGTGTAGGGGCCCTAATTTTCTATGGCTACACCTTC
j_gene: TRBJ2-5; abundance: .; v_gene: TRBV11-3; d_gene: .; CDR3aa: CASSQGGYGEERETQYF; CDR3nt: TGTGCCAGCAGCCAGGGCGGGTACGGGGAGGAGCGAGAGACCCAGTACTTC
j_gene: TRBJ1-2; abundance: once; v_gene: TRBV23-1; d_gene: .; CDR3aa: CASSHPNGRNNYGYTF; CDR3nt: TGCGCCAGCAGCCACCCCAATGGACGGAATAACTATGGCTACACCTTC
j_gene: TRBJ2-3; abundance: few; v_gene: TRBV14; d_gene: TRBD1; CDR3aa: CASSQVTGGADTQYF; CDR3nt: TGTGCCAGCAGCCAAGTTACAGGGGGAGCAGATACGCAGTATTTT
j_gene: TRBJ2-7; abundance: .; v_gene: TRBV5-1; d_gene: .; CDR3aa: CASSPMPGPLLSYEQYF; CDR3nt: TGCGCCAGCAGCCCTATGCCGGGGCCCCTTCTCTCCTACGAGCAGTACTTC
j_gene: TRBJ1-4; abundance: .; v_gene: TRBV6-8; d_gene: TRBD1; CDR3aa: CASSYKGAVVEKLFF; CDR3nt: TGTGCCAGCAGTTACAAGGGGGCAGTAGTTGAAAAACTGTTTTTT
j_gene: TRBJ1-4; abundance: .; v_gene: TRBV29-1; d_gene: .; CDR3aa: CSVQRDQRNEKLFF; CDR3nt: TGCAGCGTCCAAAGGGACCAGCGGAATGAAAAACTGTTTTTT
j_gene: TRBJ2-3; abundance: .; v_gene: TRBV6-8; d_gene: .; CDR3aa: CASSDSRDVGTDTQYF; CDR3nt: TGTGCCAGCAGTGACTCCAGGGATGTGGGCACAGATACGCAGTATTTT
j_gene: TRBJ2-1; abundance: .; v_gene: TRBV7-6; d_gene: .; CDR3aa: CASSLRAGVDNEQFF; CDR3nt: TGTGCCAGCAGCTTAAGGGCAGGGGTCGACAATGAGCAGTTCTTC
j_gene: TRBJ2-1; abundance: .; v_gene: TRBV15; d_gene: .; CDR3aa: CATSRDYLQVEQFF; CDR3nt: TGTGCCACCAGCAGAGATTATCTCCAGGTGGAGCAGTTCTTC
j_gene: TRBJ1-1; abundance: .; v_gene: TRBV18; d_gene: .; CDR3aa: CASSGGGRNSPEAFF; CDR3nt: TGTGCCAGCTCAGGGGGGGGGCGAAATTCCCCTGAAGCTTTCTTT
j_gene: TRBJ1-2; abundance: .; v_gene: TRBV11-3; d_gene: TRBD1; CDR3aa: CASSQGTGENNYGYTF; CDR3nt: TGTGCCAGCAGCCAAGGAACAGGGGAAAACAACTATGGCTACACCTTC
j_gene: TRBJ2-5; abundance: .; v_gene: TRBV18; d_gene: .; CDR3aa: CASSPLADSPETQYF; CDR3nt: TGTGCCAGCTCACCGCTTGCGGACAGCCCAGAGACCCAGTACTTC
j_gene: TRBJ1-6; abundance: .; v_gene: TRBV6-8; d_gene: .; CDR3aa: CASSFLAPSLAGNSPLHF; CDR3nt: TGTGCCAGCAGTTTCCTGGCACCTTCCTTGGCGGGTAATTCACCCCTCCACTTT
j_gene: TRBJ1-5; abundance: .; v_gene: TRBV9; d_gene: .; CDR3aa: CASNPDGNQPQHF; CDR3nt: TGTGCCAGCAATCCGGACGGGAATCAGCCCCAGCATTTT
j_gene: TRBJ2-7; abundance: .; v_gene: TRBV11-3; d_gene: TRBD2; CDR3aa: CASSFLSGGLYEQYF; CDR3nt: TGTGCCAGCAGCTTCCTGAGCGGGGGGCTATACGAGCAGTACTTC
j_gene: TRBJ2-1; abundance: few; v_gene: TRBV10-1; d_gene: .; CDR3aa: CASSIGHNEQFF; CDR3nt: TGCGCCAGCAGTATTGGACACAATGAGCAGTTCTTC
j_gene: TRBJ1-5; abundance: .; v_gene: TRBV11-3; d_gene: TRBD1; CDR3aa: CASFVQGVGSNQPQHF; CDR3nt: TGTGCCAGCTTCGTTCAGGGGGTGGGGAGCAATCAGCCCCAGCATTTT
j_gene: TRBJ1-4; abundance: .; v_gene: TRBV11-3; d_gene: .; CDR3aa: CASSLGGARRGEKLFF; CDR3nt: TGTGCCAGCAGCTTAGGGGGAGCGCGGCGTGGTGAAAAACTGTTTTTT
j_gene: TRBJ1-2; abundance: .; v_gene: TRBV18; d_gene: .; CDR3aa: CASSPDVNYGYTF; CDR3nt: TGTGCCAGCTCACCAGATGTTAACTATGGCTACACCTTC
j_gene: TRBJ1-4; abundance: few; v_gene: TRBV19; d_gene: .; CDR3aa: CASSLQTNEKLFF; CDR3nt: TGTGCCAGTAGTTTGCAGACAAATGAAAAACTGTTTTTT
j_gene: TRBJ1-3; abundance: once; v_gene: TRBV6-8; d_gene: TRBD1; CDR3aa: CASRPGQGYDTIYF; CDR3nt: TGTGCCAGCAGGCCGGGACAGGGGTACGACACCATATATTTT
j_gene: TRBJ1-3; abundance: .; v_gene: TRBV7-7; d_gene: .; CDR3aa: CASSPGRPASSGNTIYF; CDR3nt: TGTGCCAGCAGCCCGGGACGGCCGGCGAGCTCTGGAAACACCATATATTTT
j_gene: TRBJ2-7; abundance: .; v_gene: TRBV30; d_gene: TRBD1; CDR3aa: CAWSPGTGPTYEQYF; CDR3nt: TGTGCCTGGAGTCCTGGGACAGGGCCTACCTACGAGCAGTACTTC
j_gene: TRBJ1-2; abundance: .; v_gene: TRBV6-8; d_gene: TRBD1; CDR3aa: CAVSGTGSTGYGYTF; CDR3nt: TGTGCCGTTTCCGGGACAGGCAGTACGGGCTATGGCTACACCTTC
j_gene: TRBJ1-2; abundance: .; v_gene: TRBV6-8; d_gene: TRBD1; CDR3aa: CASSLSWTGENYGYTF; CDR3nt: TGTGCCAGCAGTTTATCGTGGACAGGGGAGAACTATGGCTACACCTTC
j_gene: TRBJ2-7; abundance: .; v_gene: TRBV15; d_gene: .; CDR3aa: CATSRDYAEYEQYF; CDR3nt: TGTGCCACCAGCAGAGATTACGCGGAGTACGAGCAGTACTTC
j_gene: TRBJ1-5; abundance: once; v_gene: TRBV4-1; d_gene: .; CDR3aa: CASSQDHRDENQPQHF; CDR3nt: TGCGCCAGCAGCCAAGATCACAGGGATGAGAATCAGCCCCAGCATTTT
j_gene: TRBJ2-7; abundance: few; v_gene: TRBV19; d_gene: TRBD2; CDR3aa: CASSKGSGGGVYEQYF; CDR3nt: TGTGCCAGTAGTAAGGGGTCGGGCGGGGGTGTTTACGAGCAGTACTTC
j_gene: TRBJ1-5; abundance: .; v_gene: TRBV6-8; d_gene: .; CDR3aa: CASSLRTPTNQPQHF; CDR3nt: TGTGCCAGCTCCTTAAGGACACCCACAAATCAGCCCCAGCATTTT
j_gene: TRBJ1-6; abundance: .; v_gene: TRBV30; d_gene: TRBD1; CDR3aa: CASTDRGHSPLHF; CDR3nt: TGTGCCTCAACGGACAGGGGGCACTCACCCCTCCACTTT
j_gene: TRBJ2-1; abundance: .; v_gene: TRBV5-1; d_gene: TRBD2; CDR3aa: CASSLGLARIELNEQFF; CDR3nt: TGCGCCAGCAGCTTAGGACTAGCGCGGATTGAATTGAATGAGCAGTTCTTC
j_gene: TRBJ2-3; abundance: .; v_gene: TRBV19; d_gene: TRBD2; CDR3aa: CASSIGSGGRTDTQYF; CDR3nt: TGTGCCAGTAGTATTGGAAGCGGGGGGCGCACAGATACGCAGTATTTT
j_gene: TRBJ1-2; abundance: .; v_gene: TRBV7-1; d_gene: .; CDR3aa: CASSFGQKDGYTF; CDR3nt: TGTGCCAGCAGCTTTGGACAGAAGGATGGCTACACCTTC
j_gene: TRBJ2-3; abundance: .; v_gene: TRBV7-1; d_gene: TRBD1; CDR3aa: CASSWTGERGTQYF; CDR3nt: TGTGCCAGCAGCTGGACAGGAGAAAGGGGTACGCAGTATTTT
j_gene: TRBJ2-1; abundance: .; v_gene: TRBV7-8; d_gene: .; CDR3aa: CASSLGIYNEQFF; CDR3nt: TGTGCCAGCAGCTTAGGAATTTACAATGAGCAGTTCTTC
j_gene: TRBJ1-2; abundance: once; v_gene: TRBV29-1; d_gene: TRBD1; CDR3aa: CSVAETGYGSGYTF; CDR3nt: TGCAGCGTGGCCGAGACAGGGTATGGTTCTGGCTACACCTTC
j_gene: TRBJ1-1; abundance: few; v_gene: TRBV19; d_gene: .; CDR3aa: CASRQNTEAFF; CDR3nt: TGTGCCAGCAGACAAAACACTGAAGCTTTCTTT